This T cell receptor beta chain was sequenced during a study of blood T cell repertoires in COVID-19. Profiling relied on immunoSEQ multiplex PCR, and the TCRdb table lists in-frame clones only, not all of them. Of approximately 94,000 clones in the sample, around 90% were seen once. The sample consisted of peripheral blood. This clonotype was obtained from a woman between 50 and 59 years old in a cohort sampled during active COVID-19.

CDR3 protein: CAWSVGGDEQFF. The CDR3 region has the DNA TGTGCCTGGAGTGTCGGGGGGGATGAGCAGTTCTTC. The genes are TRBV30 and TRBJ2-1; 8 bases fit TRBD2. Germline V gene data show CDR1 as GTSNPN and CDR2 as SVGIG (reference sequence). The V segment lost 0 bases and the J segment 8 bases; nucleotides outside the gene matches: 0. CDR3 length: 12 residues.